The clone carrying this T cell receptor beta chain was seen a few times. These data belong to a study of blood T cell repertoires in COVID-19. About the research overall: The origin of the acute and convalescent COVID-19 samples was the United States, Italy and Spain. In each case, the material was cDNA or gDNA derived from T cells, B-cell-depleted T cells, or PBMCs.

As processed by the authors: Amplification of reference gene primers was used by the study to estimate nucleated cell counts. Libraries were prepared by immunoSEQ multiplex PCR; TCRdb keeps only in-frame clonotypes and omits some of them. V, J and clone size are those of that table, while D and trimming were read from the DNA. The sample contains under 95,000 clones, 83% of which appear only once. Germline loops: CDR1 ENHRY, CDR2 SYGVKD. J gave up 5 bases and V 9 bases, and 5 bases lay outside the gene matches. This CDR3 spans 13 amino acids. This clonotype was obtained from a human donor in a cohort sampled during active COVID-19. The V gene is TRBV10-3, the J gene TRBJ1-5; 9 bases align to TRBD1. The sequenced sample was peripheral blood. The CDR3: CAIGTGNDQPQHF. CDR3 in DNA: TGTGCCATAGGGACAGGGAATGATCAGCCCCAGCATTTT.